Detailed here is one T cell receptor beta chain. Its antigen is unknown. Nothing much larger sits one base from this clone, and base qualities are not available. There are 13 amino acids in the CDR3, from cysteine to phenylalanine inclusive. Only the CDR3 part of the read is kept: 39 bases, read in frame from the first base. CDR1 and CDR2, looked up from the germline V gene (reference sequence), are LNHDA and SQIVND. V loses 7 bases, J loses 10 bases, and the germline ends lie 16 bases apart. Patients with autoimmune disease history or receiving systemic immunosuppression were excluded from the trial. Peripheral blood for TCR sequencing was collected from all dose cohorts at baseline, on cycle 4 day 1, and on cycle 7 day 1. Samples were obtained from an open-label, multicenter, first-in-human phase I dose-escalation trial of ivuxolimab. Adults with locally advanced or metastatic melanoma, renal cell carcinoma, hepatocellular carcinoma or head and neck squamous cell carcinoma were enrolled in the trial. Before TCR sequencing, CD4+ T cells and CD8+ T cells were sorted from peripheral blood as separate populations.

These data come from a study of OX40 agonist ivuxolimab in advanced cancers. Regarding the complete study: Ivuxolimab was a fully human IgG2 agonistic monoclonal antibody targeting the costimulatory receptor OX40 (CD134). In the dose-escalation cohort, 82.7% of patients were male, and the mean age was approximately 60 years, with a range of 23 to 79. Among the approximately 50 dose-escalation patients, some 20 had hepatocellular carcinoma, roughly 15 melanoma, 9 renal cell carcinoma and 9 head and neck cancer. Intravenous ivuxolimab was administered to patients every 2 weeks at six dose levels: 0.01, 0.1, 0.3, 1.5, 3 and 10 mg/kg. Patients were allowed to have had prior anti-PD-1, anti-PD-L1 or anti-CTLA-4 therapy, and approximately 39% of the dose-escalation patients had been treated with checkpoint inhibitors. The purpose of peripheral TCRbeta sequencing was to test whether ivuxolimab changed TCR sequence diversity and led to clonal T-cell expansion. Partial responses were achieved by three dose-escalation patients, of whom one had hepatocellular carcinoma and two had cutaneous melanoma. The paper covers the monotherapy dose-escalation part of the phase I ivuxolimab trial, which included N = 52 patients.

Genomic DNA was isolated from the sorted cells so that the TCRbeta CDR3 region could be sequenced. TCRbeta CDR3 regions were sequenced using the immunoSEQ Assay. TCRdb limited this immuneACCESS table to in-frame rearrangements with V and J called. A share of clones is missing; checked studies link under half to unresolved V genes, and the rest is unexplained. The sample has about 19,000 clones on record, about four fifths of them singletons. Approximately 19% of the sample comes from the top ten. What the work shows at the level of the full study, not this receptor alone: Low levels of normalized T-cell clonal expansion were also seen in some patients who did not respond. At doses from 0.1 to 3.0 mg/kg, clonal expansion was seen in both CD4+ and CD8+ blood T cells between baseline and week 6. The antigen specificity of the peripheral T cells that underwent clonal expansion was not determined. On average, CD8+ T cells showed more expanded clones than CD4+ T cells after ivuxolimab. In the 0.1-3.0 mg/kg groups, partial responders had among the lowest normalized peripheral clonal expansion, particularly in CD8+ T cells.

The source of this sequence is an adult with an advanced solid tumor such as melanoma, head and neck, liver or kidney cancer. Sequences were derived from CD4+ or CD8+ T cells sorted from blood, sampled in a trial of the OX40 agonist ivuxolimab. The sequence is built from TRBV19 and TRBJ1-4, with a weak D call of TRBD1 (5 bases match). The CDR3 protein sequence reads: CASIPARGGKLFF. DNA sequence: TGTGCCAGTATCCCAGCAAGGGGCGGAAAACTGTTTTTT. Outside the CDR3, residues come from the reference TRBV19 and TRBJ1-4 proteins, so the full variable domain is: DGGITQSPKYLFRKEGQNVTLSCEQNLNHDAMYWYRQDPGQGLRLIYYSQIVNDFQKGDIAEGYSVSREKKESFPLTVTSAQKNPTAFYLCASIPARGGKLFFGSGTQLSVL.